The 25 T cell receptor beta chains presented below share a single source sample, sequenced in a study of metastatic and nonmetastatic thyroid tumors. No treatment had been given to any patient before thyroid surgery. TCRdb re-processed the PCR reads through MiXCR. Among tens of thousands of clones listed, 9% to 14% were seen once. Sequencing was carried out using blood. All receptors derive from a male donor with papillary thyroid cancer or a benign thyroid nodule (not recorded which). Some clones in this sample may be carry-over from other donors' samples.

Judged by abundance, this clone is medium-sized. The CDR3 reads CASSFPTYEQYF. The CDR3 nucleotides read TGTGCCAGCAGTTTTCCCACCTACGAGCAGTACTTC. The chain employs TRBV28 and TRBJ2-7, with no clear D. CDR1 is MDHEN, CDR2 SYDVKM, per germline. This CDR3 region has 12 residues. V was shortened by 3 bases and J by 2 bases, with 5 bases between the two germline ends. Full variable domain (remainder filled in from reference TRBV28 and TRBJ2-7): DVKVTQSSRYLVKRTGEKVFLECVQDMDHENMFWYRQDPGLGLRLIYFSYDVKMKEKGDIPEGYSVSREKKERFSLILESASTNQTSMYLCASSFPTYEQYFGPGTRLTVT.

With regard to this clone: With a much larger clone just one base away, this may be a read error. The chain employs TRBV5-1 and TRBJ2-1; no firm D call. CDR1 and CDR2 (germline): SGHRS, YFSETQ. This CDR3 has 11 amino acids. CDR3 residues: CARSQDNEQFF. In DNA, the CDR3 is TGCGCCCGCAGTCAAGACAATGAGCAGTTCTTC.

Notes on this clone: This sequence may be a read error, since a much larger clone differs from it by one base. V usage is TRBV7-9 and J usage is TRBJ2-3; D remains unclear. Germline values: CDR1 SEHNR, CDR2 FQNEAQ (reference sequence). With 5 bases removed from V and 0 bases from J, the gap between germline ends came to 9 bases. There are 14 residues in the CDR3. The CDR3 loop is CASSDIGSTDTQYF. CDR3 nucleotides: TGTGCCAGCAGCGATATCGGGAGCACAGATACGCAGTATTTT. The entire variable domain, with the rest obtained from reference TRBV7-9 and TRBJ2-3, is as follows: DTGVSQNPRHKITKRGQNVTFRCDPISEHNRLYWYRQTLGQGPEFLTYFQNEAQLEKSRLLSDRFSAERPKGSFSTLEIQRTEQGDSAMYLCASSDIGSTDTQYFGPGTRLTVL.

The genes are TRBV6-4 and TRBJ2-1, with TRBD2 matching over 14 bases. Germline CDR1 reads MRHNA; CDR2 reads SNTAGT. V shed 3 bases, J shed 8 bases, and the junction held 3 bases outside the gene matches. The CDR3 extends over 15 amino acids. In DNA, the CDR3 is TGTGCCAGCAGTGAGACTAGCGGGAGGGGCCATGAGCAGTTCTTC. This gives the protein CASSETSGRGHEQFF.

In its sample, this clone was seen many times. V and J are TRBV20-1 and TRBJ2-2; TRBD1 matches 7 bases. V shed 5 bases and J 1 base; nucleotides not matched to a gene: 4. The CDR3 is 14 amino acids. Per germline, CDR1 DFQATT and CDR2 SNEGSKA (reference sequence). CDR3 nucleotides: TGCAGTGCTCCCCGGACAGGGAACACCGGGGAGCTGTTTTTT. Translated, it gives CSAPRTGNTGELFF.

The gene calls are TRBV10-3 and TRBJ2-7, with D perhaps TRBD2 (6 bases). This CDR3 is 13 amino acids long. Deletions cut 6 bases from V and 2 bases from J, with 11 bases between. Germline V gene data show CDR1 as ENHRY and CDR2 as SYGVKD. In DNA form, the CDR3 reads TGTGCCATCAGGGGGGGACGGACCTACGAGCAGTACTTC. Translated: CAIRGGRTYEQYF.

This clone was counted many times. The genes are TRBV14 and TRBJ2-7; D gene ambiguous. In germline, CDR1 is SGHDN, CDR2 FVKESK. The V end lost 0 bases, the J end lost 7 bases, and 10 bases lay between the germline ends. The CDR3 runs to 13 residues. CDR3 loop: CASSQELVGEQYF. CDR3 DNA sequence: TGTGCCAGCAGCCAAGAACTGGTGGGGGAGCAGTACTTC.

This clone was observed many times. The chain combines TRBV20-1 with TRBJ2-2; TRBD2 aligns across 14 bases. The CDR3 runs 19 residues. With 3 bases clipped from V and 5 bases from J, the junction kept 14 bases outside the gene matches. Looked up from germline, CDR1 is DFQATT and CDR2 is SNEGSKA (reference sequence). CDR3 nucleotide sequence: TGCAGTGCTAGGAATAGATGGGGACTAGCGGGAGTTTATACCGGGGAGCTGTTTTTT. It is translated as CSARNRWGLAGVYTGELFF.

By share of the sample, this clone is medium-sized (0.01 to 0.1%). The chain joins TRBV6-5 to TRBJ2-7; 7 positions match TRBD2. Trimming removed 0 bases from V and 7 bases from J; junction bases left unmatched: 12. The CDR3 contains 16 residues. CDR1 is MNHEY, CDR2 SVGAGI, per germline. Here the CDR3 DNA reads TGTGCCAGCAGTTACTCGGGTTTCGGGAGGTCAGGGGAGCAGTACTTC. It codes for CASSYSGFGRSGEQYF.

This clone was observed many times. This sequence joins TRBV27 and TRBJ2-3; possible D gene TRBD1, 5 bases. V lost 8 bases to trimming and J lost 3 bases, with 12 bases between them. This CDR3 has 13 amino acids. Germline assignment: CDR1 MNHEY and CDR2 SMNVEV (reference sequence). The CDR3 loop is CASVKRGTDTQYF. In nucleotides, the CDR3 is TGTGCCAGCGTAAAAAGGGGTACAGATACGCAGTATTTT.

This clone was counted many times. The chain is built from TRBV7-6 and TRBJ2-7; D unresolved. V lost 5 bases and J 4 bases, leaving 12 bases between the germline ends. In germline, CDR1 is SGHVS, CDR2 FNYEAQ. The CDR3 has 13 amino acids. CDR3: CASSPRTSYEQYF. As DNA, the CDR3 is TGTGCCAGCAGCCCTAGGACCAGTTACGAGCAGTACTTC.

The genes are TRBV6-2 or TRBV6-3 and TRBJ1-1; no reliable D call. The CDR3 length is 14 residues. The germline CDR1 and CDR2 sequences are MNHEY and SVGEGT. V dropped 4 bases and J dropped 5 bases, with 14 bases sitting between them. The CDR3 reads CASSSGLSLTEAFF. CDR3 sequence (DNA): TGTGCCAGCAGTTCCGGACTTTCATTGACTGAAGCTTTCTTT.

This clone was counted at least ten times. The chain combines TRBV7-9 with TRBJ1-1; TRBD1 aligns across 7 bases. V was clipped by 1 base and J by 5 bases; unmatched bases: 7. There are 15 residues in the CDR3. Germline CDR1 is SEHNR and CDR2 is FQNEAQ (reference sequence). The CDR3 DNA reads TGTGCCAGCAGCTTAGGAGACAGGGTAAAGACTGAAGCTTTCTTT. Protein: CASSLGDRVKTEAFF.

There are many counts of this clone. V usage is TRBV11-3 and J usage is TRBJ1-1; D ambiguous. The CDR3 is 13 residues long. Germline-derived CDR1 and CDR2 are SGHNT and YENEEA. The ends were cut back, 0 bases at V and 0 bases at J, with 2 bases in the middle. CDR3 loop: CASSLEVNTEAFF. Written as DNA, the CDR3 is TGTGCCAGCAGCTTAGAGGTGAACACTGAAGCTTTCTTT.

This clone was seen ten or more times. The genes are TRBV7-8 and TRBJ2-7; 7 bases line up with TRBD1. CDR3 length: 14 amino acids. Germline loops: CDR1 SGHVS, CDR2 FQNEAQ. Trimming took 5 bases from V and 6 from J; bases not matched to a gene: 10. The CDR3 DNA reads TGTGCCAGCAGCGATAGGACAGGCCGTGGCGAGCAGTACTTC. It yields the protein CASSDRTGRGEQYF.

The sample holds many counts of this clone. One junction end does not reproduce the germline sequence, and a read error may be involved. Here the CDR3 DNA reads TGTGCCAGCAGTGAAGCAGAAGAAATCTTC. Residues: CASSEAEEIF. The rearrangement joins TRBV2 to TRBJ2-1; no clear D. CDR3 size: 10 residues. Germline CDR1 and CDR2: SNHLY and FYNNEI.

At least ten counts were recorded for this clone. The chain is built from TRBV7-9 and TRBJ2-1; 8 bases fit TRBD1. Germline lookup yields CDR1 SEHNR and CDR2 FQNEAQ (reference sequence). This CDR3 contains 15 residues. Trimming removed 2 bases from V and 9 bases from J; junction bases left unmatched: 9. CDR3 amino acids: CASSLSAGQGGEQFF. CDR3 DNA sequence: TGTGCCAGCAGCTTAAGCGCTGGACAGGGTGGTGAGCAGTTCTTC.

On this clone itself: A read error may be the cause here, since a much bigger clone is one base away. Other nucleotide sequences in the sample specify the same CDR3. The chain employs TRBV30 and TRBJ1-1; D not certain. Germline lookup yields CDR1 GTSNPN and CDR2 SVGIG (reference sequence). CDR3 length: 10 amino acids. V lost 7 bases and J 4 bases, leaving 7 bases between the germline ends. CDR3 DNA sequence: TGTGCCTTGGGTGGCACTGAAGCTTTCTTT. Protein product: CALGGTEAFF.

This clone was seen ten or more times. The chain couples TRBV15 to TRBJ2-5, with TRBD2 as a possible D gene (6 bases). The V gene's germline CDR1 is LNHNV and CDR2 YYDKDF (reference sequence). The V gene lost 3 bases and the J gene lost 4 bases, with 21 bases spanning the gap. The CDR3 spans 17 residues. The DNA of the CDR3 is TGTGCCACCAGCAGCCCCATAGGAGGCGGGGCGGGAGAGACCCAGTACTTC. The encoded protein is CATSSPIGGGAGETQYF.

There are a few counts of this clone. Germline and junction disagree at one end, which may indicate a read error. V usage is TRBV2 and J usage is TRBJ2-5, with D tentatively TRBD2 (6 bases). The germline gives CDR1 SNHLY, CDR2 FYNNEI. This CDR3 spans 11 amino acids. In DNA form, the CDR3 reads TGTGCCAGCGGCGGGGAAGAGACCCATTACTTC. Encoded protein: CASGGEETHYF. The whole variable domain, filled in from reference TRBV2 and TRBJ2-5, reads EPEVTQTPSHQVTQMGQEVILRCVPISNHLYFYWYRQILGQKVEFLVSFYNNEISEKSEIFDDQFSVERPDGSNFTLKIRSTKLEDSAMYFCASGGEETHYFGPGTRLLVL.

This clone appeared many times. V is TRBV10-3 and J is TRBJ1-1; no clear D. V shed 5 bases and J shed 6 bases, with 28 bases lying between them. Germline lookup yields CDR1 ENHRY and CDR2 SYGVKD. This CDR3 region has 18 residues. DNA of the CDR3: TGTGCCATCAGTAAATTCAATACAGCCGCCGCTCCGGGAGCTGAAGCTTTCTTT. It specifies CAISKFNTAAAPGAEAFF.

This clone was observed many times. The chain employs TRBV29-1 and TRBJ2-7, with 8 nucleotides matching TRBD1. The CDR3 runs 13 residues. Germline trimming cut 7 bases from V and 5 bases from J; bases unmatched to any gene: 10. Per germline, CDR1 SQVTM and CDR2 ANQGSEA. The CDR3 sequence is CSAAGTGSDEQYF. The CDR3 bases are TGCAGCGCCGCAGGGACAGGTAGCGACGAGCAGTACTTC.

In its sample, this clone ranks as medium-sized (0.01 to 0.1%). V gene TRBV6-1 combines with J gene TRBJ2-7, with D possibly being TRBD2 (5 bases). The germline V gene encodes CDR1 MNHNS and CDR2 SASEGT. This CDR3 has 13 residues. V was clipped by 5 bases and J by 5 bases, with 13 bases between them. The CDR3 sequence is CASSPGYMNEQYF. CDR3 nucleotides: TGTGCCAGCAGTCCGGGGTATATGAACGAGCAGTACTTC.

For this clone: This may come from a read error, since a much larger clone is one base off. V and J are TRBV5-6 and TRBJ1-3; D remains unclear. This CDR3 has 13 residues. CDR1 SGHDT and CDR2 YYEEEE come from the germline V gene. The CDR3 loop is CASTGNSGNTVYF. As DNA, the CDR3 is TGTGCCAGCACGGGGAACTCTGGAAACACCGTATATTTT.

The chain carries TRBV24-1 and TRBJ2-1; TRBD2 agrees at 8 bases. The CDR3 sequence is 14 residues long. From germline, CDR1 is KGHDR and CDR2 SFDVKD. Trimming cost V 3 bases and J 10 bases; bases outside gene matches: 7. CDR3 amino acids: CATSDPGGRSEQFF. CDR3 bases: TGTGCCACCAGTGATCCGGGAGGGCGGTCCGAGCAGTTCTTC.